Below are 2 T cell receptor beta chains sequenced from a single sample in a study of OX40 agonist ivuxolimab in advanced cancers. Clones were read by immunoSEQ multiplex PCR, and TCRdb kept only the in-frame ones, dropping some. This table has 45,000 to 75,000 clones, under 90% appearing once. The source was CD4+ or CD8+ T cells sorted from blood, collected in a trial of the OX40 agonist ivuxolimab. The receptor set was obtained from an adult with an advanced solid tumor such as melanoma, head and neck, liver or kidney cancer.

The chain couples TRBV28 to TRBJ2-7, with unresolved D. Trimming removed 1 base at V and 3 bases at J, with 10 bases between. Germline-derived CDR1 and CDR2 are MDHEN and SYDVKM. This CDR3 spans 14 amino acids. The CDR3 is CASSLSGTLYEQYF. The CDR3 DNA reads as TGTGCCAGCAGTTTATCCGGTACCCTCTACGAGCAGTACTTC. The full variable domain, with the rest looked up from reference TRBV28 and TRBJ2-7, is DVKVTQSSRYLVKRTGEKVFLECVQDMDHENMFWYRQDPGLGLRLIYFSYDVKMKEKGDIPEGYSVSREKKERFSLILESASTNQTSMYLCASSLSGTLYEQYFGPGTRLTVT.

This clone was seen a single time. The J gene is TRBJ2-3, the V gene TRBV11-2; no clear D. The V end lost 1 base, the J end lost 5 bases, and 13 bases lay between the germline ends. There are 15 residues in the CDR3. Germline lookup yields CDR1 SGHAT and CDR2 FQNNGV. CDR3 protein: CASSLAVTAGDTQYF. The CDR3 DNA reads TGTGCCAGCAGCTTAGCGGTAACAGCTGGAGATACGCAGTATTTT.